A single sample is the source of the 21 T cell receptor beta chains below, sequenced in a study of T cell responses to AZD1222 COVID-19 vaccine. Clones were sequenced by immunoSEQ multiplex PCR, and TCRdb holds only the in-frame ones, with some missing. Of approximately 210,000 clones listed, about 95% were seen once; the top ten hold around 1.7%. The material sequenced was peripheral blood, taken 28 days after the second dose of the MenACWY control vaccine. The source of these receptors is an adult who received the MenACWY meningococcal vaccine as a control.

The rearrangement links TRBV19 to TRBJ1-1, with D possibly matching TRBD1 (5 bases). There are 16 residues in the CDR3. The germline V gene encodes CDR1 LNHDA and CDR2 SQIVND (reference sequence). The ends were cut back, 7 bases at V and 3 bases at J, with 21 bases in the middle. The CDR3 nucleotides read TGTGCCAGTACTCTCTGGGGGAAGGGTTCGTACACTGAAGCTTTCTTT. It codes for CASTLWGKGSYTEAFF.

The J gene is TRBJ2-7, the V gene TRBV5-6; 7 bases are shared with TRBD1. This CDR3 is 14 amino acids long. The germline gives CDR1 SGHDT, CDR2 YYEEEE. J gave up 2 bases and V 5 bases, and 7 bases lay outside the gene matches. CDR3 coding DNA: TGTGCCAGCAGACCACAGGGGACCGCCTACGAGCAGTACTTC. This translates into CASRPQGTAYEQYF.

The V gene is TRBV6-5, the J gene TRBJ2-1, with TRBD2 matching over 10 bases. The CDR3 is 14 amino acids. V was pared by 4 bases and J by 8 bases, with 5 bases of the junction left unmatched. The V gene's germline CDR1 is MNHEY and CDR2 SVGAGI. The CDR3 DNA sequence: TGTGCCAGCAGTTTCGCCCTAGCGGGAGATGAGCAGTTCTTC. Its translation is CASSFALAGDEQFF.

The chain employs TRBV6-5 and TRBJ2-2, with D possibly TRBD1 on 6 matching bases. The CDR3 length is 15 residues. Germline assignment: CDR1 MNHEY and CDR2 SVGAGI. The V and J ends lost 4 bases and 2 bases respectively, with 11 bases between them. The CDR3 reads CASSFSGQNTGELFF. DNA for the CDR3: TGTGCCAGCAGTTTCTCGGGACAAAACACCGGGGAGCTGTTTTTT.

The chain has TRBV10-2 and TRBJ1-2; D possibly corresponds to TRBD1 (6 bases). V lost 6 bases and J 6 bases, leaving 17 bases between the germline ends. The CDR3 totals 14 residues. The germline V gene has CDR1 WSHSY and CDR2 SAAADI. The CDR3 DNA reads TGCGCCAGCAGATCAACCGGGACATCAAATGGCTACACCTTC. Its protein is CASRSTGTSNGYTF.

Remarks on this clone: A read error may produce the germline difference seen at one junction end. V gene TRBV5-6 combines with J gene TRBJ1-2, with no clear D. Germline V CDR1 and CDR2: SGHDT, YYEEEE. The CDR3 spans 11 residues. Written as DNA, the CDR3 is TGTGCCAGCAGCTCCACCGTCGCCTCCGCCTTC. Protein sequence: CASSSTVASAF.

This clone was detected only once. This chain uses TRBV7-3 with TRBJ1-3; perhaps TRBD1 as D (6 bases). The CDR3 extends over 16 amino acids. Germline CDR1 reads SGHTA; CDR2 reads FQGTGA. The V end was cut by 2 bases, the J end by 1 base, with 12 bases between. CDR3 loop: CASSLRGAISGNTIYF. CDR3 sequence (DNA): TGTGCCAGCAGCTTACGGGGGGCGATATCTGGAAACACCATATATTTT.

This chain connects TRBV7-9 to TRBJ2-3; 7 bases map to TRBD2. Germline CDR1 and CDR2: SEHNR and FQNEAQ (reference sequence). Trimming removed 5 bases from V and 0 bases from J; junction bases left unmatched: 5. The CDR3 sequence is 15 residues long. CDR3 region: CASSPSGVSTDTQYF. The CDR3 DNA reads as TGTGCCAGCAGCCCGAGCGGGGTCAGCACAGATACGCAGTATTTT.

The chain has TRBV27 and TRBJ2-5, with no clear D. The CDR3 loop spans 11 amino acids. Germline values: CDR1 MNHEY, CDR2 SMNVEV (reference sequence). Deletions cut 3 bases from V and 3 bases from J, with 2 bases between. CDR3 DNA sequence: TGTGCCAGCAGTTTCGAAGAGACCCAGTACTTC. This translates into CASSFEETQYF.

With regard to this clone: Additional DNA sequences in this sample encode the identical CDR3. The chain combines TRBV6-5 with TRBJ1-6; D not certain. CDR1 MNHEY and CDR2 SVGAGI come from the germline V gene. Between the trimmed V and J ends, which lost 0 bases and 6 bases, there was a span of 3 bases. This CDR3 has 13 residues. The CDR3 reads CASSYSGNSPLHF. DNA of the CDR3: TGTGCCAGCAGTTACTCCGGTAATTCACCCCTCCACTTT.

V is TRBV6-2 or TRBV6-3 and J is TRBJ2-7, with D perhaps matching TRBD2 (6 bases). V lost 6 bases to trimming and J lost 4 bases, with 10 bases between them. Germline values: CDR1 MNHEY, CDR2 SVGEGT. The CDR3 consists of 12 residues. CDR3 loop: CASSGTGYEQYF. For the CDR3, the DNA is TGTGCCAGCAGCGGGACTGGGTACGAGCAGTACTTC.

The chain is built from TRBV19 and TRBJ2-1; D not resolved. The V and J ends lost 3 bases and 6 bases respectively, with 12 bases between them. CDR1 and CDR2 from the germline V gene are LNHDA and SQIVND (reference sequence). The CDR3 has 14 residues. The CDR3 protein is CASSISRVGNEQFF. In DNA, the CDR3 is TGTGCCAGTAGTATTAGTAGGGTGGGCAATGAGCAGTTCTTC.

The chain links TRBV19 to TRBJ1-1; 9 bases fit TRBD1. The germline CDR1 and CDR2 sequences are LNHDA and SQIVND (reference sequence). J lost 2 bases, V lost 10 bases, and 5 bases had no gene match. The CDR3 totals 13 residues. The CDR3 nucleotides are TGTGCCACCGGGACAGGGACTAACACTGAAGCTTTCTTT. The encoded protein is CATGTGTNTEAFF.

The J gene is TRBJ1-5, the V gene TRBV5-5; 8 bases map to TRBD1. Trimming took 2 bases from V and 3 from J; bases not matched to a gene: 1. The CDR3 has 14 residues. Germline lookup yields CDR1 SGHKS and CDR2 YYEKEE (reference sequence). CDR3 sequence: CASSLQGDNQPQHF. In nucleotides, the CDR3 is TGTGCCAGCAGCTTACAGGGGGACAATCAGCCCCAGCATTTT.

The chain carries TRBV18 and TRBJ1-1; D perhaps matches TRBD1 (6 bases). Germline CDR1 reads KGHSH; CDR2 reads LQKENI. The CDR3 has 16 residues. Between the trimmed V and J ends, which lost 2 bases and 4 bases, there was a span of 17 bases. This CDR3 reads CASSPSGGWGGTEAFF. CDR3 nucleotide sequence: TGTGCCAGCTCACCATCCGGGGGCTGGGGGGGCACTGAAGCTTTCTTT.

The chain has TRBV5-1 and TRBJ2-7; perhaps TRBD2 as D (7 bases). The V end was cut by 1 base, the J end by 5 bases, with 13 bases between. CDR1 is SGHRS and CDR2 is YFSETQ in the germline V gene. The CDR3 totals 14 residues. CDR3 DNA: TGCGCCAGCAGCTTGTTGGGGGGGCCCGACGAGCAGTACTTC. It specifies CASSLLGGPDEQYF.

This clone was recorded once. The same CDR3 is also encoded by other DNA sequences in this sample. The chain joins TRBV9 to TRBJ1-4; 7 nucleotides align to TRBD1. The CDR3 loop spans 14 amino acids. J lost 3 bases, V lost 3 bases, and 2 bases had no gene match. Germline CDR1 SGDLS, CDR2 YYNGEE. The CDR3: CASSETGANEKLFF. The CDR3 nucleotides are TGTGCCAGCAGCGAAACAGGGGCTAATGAAAAACTGTTTTTT.

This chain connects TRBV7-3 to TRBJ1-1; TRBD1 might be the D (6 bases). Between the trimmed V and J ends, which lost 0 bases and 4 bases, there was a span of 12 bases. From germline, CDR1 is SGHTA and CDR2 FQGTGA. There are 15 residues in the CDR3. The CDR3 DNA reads TGTGCCAGCAGCTTAACAACAACAGGGACCACTGAAGCTTTCTTT. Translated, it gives CASSLTTTGTTEAFF.

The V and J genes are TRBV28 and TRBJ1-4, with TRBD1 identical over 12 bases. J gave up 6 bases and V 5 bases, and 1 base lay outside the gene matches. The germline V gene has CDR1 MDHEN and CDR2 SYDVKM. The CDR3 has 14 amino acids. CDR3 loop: CASSGTGGYEKLFF. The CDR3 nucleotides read TGTGCCAGCAGTGGGACAGGGGGCTATGAAAAACTGTTTTTT.

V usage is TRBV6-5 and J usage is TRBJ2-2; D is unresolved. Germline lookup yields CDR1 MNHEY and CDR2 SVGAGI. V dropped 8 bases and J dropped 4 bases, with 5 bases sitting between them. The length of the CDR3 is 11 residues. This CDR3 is CASHSTGELFF. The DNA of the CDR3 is TGTGCCAGCCATAGCACCGGGGAGCTGTTTTTT.

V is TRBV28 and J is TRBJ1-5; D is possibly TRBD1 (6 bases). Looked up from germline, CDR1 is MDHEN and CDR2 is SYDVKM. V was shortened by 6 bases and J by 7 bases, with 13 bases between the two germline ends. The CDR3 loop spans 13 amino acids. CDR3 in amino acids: CASRDPDSQPQHF. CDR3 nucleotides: TGTGCCAGCAGGGACCCGGACAGCCAGCCCCAGCATTTT.